This T cell receptor beta chain appears in the sequencing data of a study of untreated major depressive disorder. Measured with immunoSEQ multiplex PCR; TCRdb has only the in-frame clones, and not every one. The table records about 22,000 clones, under 90% of them present only once. Controls never had mood disorders and self-rated depressive symptoms at 5 or less. Approximately 30 ml of blood was drawn into EDTA tubes. From thawed PBMCs, CD4+ T cells were purified by negative selection. Enrichment usually gave around 95% pure CD4+ T cells. Germline values: CDR1 SGHRS, CDR2 YFSETQ. V dropped 4 bases and J dropped 2; count of bases not matched to a gene: 8. This CDR3 spans 15 amino acids. In its sample, this clone was seen once.

V usage is TRBV5-1 and J usage is TRBJ2-5, with 7 bases that match TRBD2. This TCR was sampled from a woman in her thirties or forties in good health. The sample taken for sequencing was CD4+ T cells from PBMCs. DNA of the CDR3: TGCGCCAGCAGCCAATGGCTAGCGGTACAAGAGACCCAGTACTTC. Protein: CASSQWLAVQETQYF.